This entry lists 7 T cell receptor beta chains sequenced from one sample in a study of radiation and T cells in renal cell carcinoma. Regarding time point: baseline pretreatment blood. Treatment in this sample: 15 Gy SBRT to primary tumor, nephrectomy 4 weeks later. The table came from immunoSEQ multiplex PCR; TCRdb's copy has only in-frame clones and leaves some out. The table shows about 130,000 clones, with roughly 84% occurring only once. This sample comprised blood, obtained from a patient whose treatment included radiotherapy and nephrectomy. The receptors shown here come from a woman aged 50 to 60 with renal cell carcinoma.

Details on this clone: Other DNA sequences in this specimen translate into the identical CDR3. V gene TRBV10-3 combines with J gene TRBJ1-6; 8 bases agree with TRBD1. Germline assignment: CDR1 ENHRY and CDR2 SYGVKD. V trimming: 4 bases; J trimming: 8 bases; junction bases outside the gene matches: 7. The CDR3 runs to 15 residues. The CDR3: CAISVGTGNDSPLHF. The CDR3 nucleotides read TGTGCCATCAGTGTGGGGACAGGAAATGATTCACCCCTCCACTTT.

The chain links TRBV2 to TRBJ1-2; D not certain. Germline CDR1 SNHLY, CDR2 FYNNEI. The CDR3 runs to 11 residues. V was pared by 8 bases and J by 2 bases, with 6 bases between. The CDR3 loop is CASGQNYGYTF. The CDR3 DNA follows: TGTGCCAGCGGCCAGAACTATGGCTACACCTTC.

V and J are TRBV7-2 and TRBJ1-3, with D uncertain. The V gene's germline CDR1 is SGHTA and CDR2 FQGNSA. V lost 4 bases, J lost 4 bases, and 11 bases lay in between. The CDR3 consists of 14 residues. The CDR3: CASSSRLPGNTIYF. DNA for the CDR3: TGTGCCAGCAGCTCAAGATTGCCGGGAAACACCATATATTTT.

This sequence joins TRBV10-3 and TRBJ1-5; a possible D gene is TRBD1 (5 bases). This CDR3 spans 13 amino acids. Trimming shortened V by 10 bases and J by 4 bases, and 14 bases separated the two germline ends. Germline values: CDR1 ENHRY, CDR2 SYGVKD. CDR3 DNA sequence: TGTGCCACAGACAGCGGGCAAAATCAGCCCCAGCATTTT. Protein sequence: CATDSGQNQPQHF.

This chain links TRBV5-1 with TRBJ1-2; 7 bases line up with TRBD1. The CDR3 consists of 14 residues. After removal of 3 bases from V and 5 bases from J, the junction contained 7 bases not matched to a gene. Germline loops: CDR1 SGHRS, CDR2 YFSETQ. The CDR3 nucleotides are TGCGCCAGCAGCTCGGGGGACAGAGATTATGGCTACACCTTC. Its protein is CASSSGDRDYGYTF.

This chain links TRBV4-2 with TRBJ2-3; TRBD2 matches 8 bases. Germline V CDR1 and CDR2: LGHNA, YNFKEQ. Trimming cost V 2 bases and J 5 bases; bases outside gene matches: 9. This CDR3 is built from 16 residues. The CDR3 DNA reads TGTGCCAGCAGCCAAAGATTATCGGGGGGGCGAGATACGCAGTATTTT. Protein product: CASSQRLSGGRDTQYF.

This sequence joins TRBV2 and TRBJ1-5; maybe TRBD1 (5 bases). V lost 4 bases, J lost 9 bases, and 13 bases lay in between. Germline-derived CDR1 and CDR2 are SNHLY and FYNNEI. This CDR3 spans 13 amino acids. DNA of the CDR3: TGTGCCAGCAGTGGGGGGGAACGGGGGCCCCAGCATTTT. Its protein is CASSGGERGPQHF. The whole variable domain, filled in from reference TRBV2 and TRBJ1-5, reads EPEVTQTPSHQVTQMGQEVILRCVPISNHLYFYWYRQILGQKVEFLVSFYNNEISEKSEIFDDQFSVERPDGSNFTLKIRSTKLEDSAMYFCASSGGERGPQHFGDGTRLSIL.